A single sample is the source of the 15 T cell receptor beta chains below, sequenced in a study of shared clonotypes between healthy human individuals. Sequencing was performed with immunoSEQ multiplex PCR; in TCRdb, only in-frame clones are kept and a portion is missing. The profile shows over 2 million clones, 85% to 95% of them singletons. The sequenced sample consisted of naive CD4+ T cells from PBMCs. Subset in this sample: CD45RA+ positively selected. The receptors were sampled from a man aged 18 to 30 in good health. Some clones in this sample may be carry-over from other donors' samples.

This chain joins TRBV5-4 and TRBJ2-7; 10 bases are a match to TRBD2. V was clipped by 4 bases and J by 4 bases; unmatched bases: 8. The germline CDR1 and CDR2 sequences are SGHNT and YYREEE (reference sequence). This CDR3 has 15 residues. CDR3 bases: TGTGCCAGCAGCCCCGGGACTAGCGATTTGTACGAGCAGTACTTC. As protein: CASSPGTSDLYEQYF.

Points on this clone: This specimen includes other DNA sequences encoding the same CDR3. The V and J genes are TRBV5-1 and TRBJ2-2, with 9 bases identical to TRBD1. This CDR3 comprises 16 residues. Losses at the gene ends were 1 base for V and 4 bases for J; bases not matched to a gene: 5. Germline V gene data show CDR1 as SGHRS and CDR2 as YFSETQ. The CDR3 DNA sequence: TGCGCCAGCAGCTTGACAGGGGGCGCCGGCACCGGGGAGCTGTTTTTT. This codes for CASSLTGGAGTGELFF. The full variable domain, with the rest looked up from reference TRBV5-1 and TRBJ2-2, is KAGVTQTPRYLIKTRGQQVTLSCSPISGHRSVSWYQQTPGQGLQFLFEYFSETQRNKGNFPGRFSGRQFSNSRSEMNVSTLELGDSALYLCASSLTGGAGTGELFFGEGSRLTVL.

This chain connects TRBV4-2 to TRBJ1-5, with D uncertain. In germline, CDR1 is LGHNA, CDR2 YNFKEQ. Trimming cost V 0 bases and J 7 bases, with 7 bases left between them. The CDR3 runs to 13 residues. The CDR3 here is CASSQDRYQPQHF. The CDR3 nucleotides are TGTGCCAGCAGCCAAGACAGGTACCAGCCCCAGCATTTT.

This clone has a single count. The chain couples TRBV4-1 to TRBJ2-5; D not resolved. The CDR3 runs 15 residues. V was trimmed by 4 bases and J by 4 bases, leaving 16 bases between them. Germline CDR1 and CDR2: MGHRA and YSYEKL. CDR3 sequence (DNA): TGCGCCAGCAGCCGTGAGACAAGCTTGGGAGAGACCCAGTACTTC. Protein product: CASSRETSLGETQYF.

The chain employs TRBV6-5 and TRBJ1-2; no firm D call. Germline loops: CDR1 MNHEY, CDR2 SVGAGI. CDR3 length: 12 amino acids. Trimming took off 5 bases at V and 7 bases at J, with 11 bases between the two ends. CDR3 region: CASSSTERGYTF. The CDR3 DNA reads as TGTGCCAGCAGTAGCACCGAGCGTGGCTACACCTTC.

This chain links TRBV5-1 with TRBJ2-1; D is unclear. Per the germline V gene, CDR1 is SGHRS and CDR2 is YFSETQ. Trimming pared 1 base from V and 10 bases from J, leaving 12 bases between. The CDR3 has 13 amino acids. The CDR3 loop reads CASSLQLGREQFF. The CDR3 coding sequence is TGCGCCAGCAGCTTGCAGCTAGGCCGCGAGCAGTTCTTC.

The gene calls are TRBV6-6 and TRBJ1-4, with D unresolved. The germline CDR1 and CDR2 sequences are MNHNY and SVGAGI (reference sequence). The CDR3 covers 12 residues. Trimming took 6 bases from V and 7 from J, leaving 9 bases between them. The CDR3 sequence: CASRKNSEKLFF. CDR3 coding DNA: TGTGCCAGCAGGAAGAACAGTGAAAAACTGTTTTTT.

This clone was observed a handful of times. V usage is TRBV5-1 and J usage is TRBJ2-5; 7 nucleotides agree with TRBD1. V gave up 4 bases and J gave up 1 base; unmatched junction bases: 4. This CDR3 contains 14 residues. CDR1 and CDR2 from the germline V gene are SGHRS and YFSETQ. The chain's CDR3 is CASSRDSVQETQYF. In DNA, the CDR3 is TGCGCCAGCAGCCGGGACAGTGTCCAAGAGACCCAGTACTTC.

V and J are TRBV6-5 and TRBJ1-4, with a possible D match to TRBD1 (5 bases). CDR3 length equals 16 residues. V was pared by 0 bases and J by 0 bases, with 8 bases between. Germline CDR1 and CDR2: MNHEY and SVGAGI. CDR3 sequence (DNA): TGTGCCAGCAGTTACTCAGGGGCCCCAACTAATGAAAAACTGTTTTTT. Its translation is CASSYSGAPTNEKLFF.

The chain is built from TRBV2 and TRBJ2-5, with TRBD1 matching over 10 bases. The CDR3 has 16 amino acids. CDR1 SNHLY and CDR2 FYNNEI come from the germline V gene. Trimming removed 5 bases from V and 5 bases from J; junction bases left unmatched: 11. The CDR3 sequence: CASSRLGQGVGETQYF. CDR3 bases: TGTGCCAGCAGTCGACTTGGACAGGGGGTCGGGGAGACCCAGTACTTC.

A word on this clone: The same CDR3 can be traced to other DNA sequences in this sample. The V call is TRBV5-1, the J call TRBJ2-1; 14 nucleotides line up with TRBD2. CDR3 length: 14 residues. Trimming cost V 4 bases and J 9 bases; bases outside gene matches: 3. Per the germline V gene, CDR1 is SGHRS and CDR2 is YFSETQ. CDR3 sequence reads: CASSRGLAGAEQFF. CDR3 in DNA: TGCGCCAGCAGCAGGGGACTAGCGGGGGCTGAGCAGTTCTTC. Full variable domain (missing parts from reference TRBV5-1 and TRBJ2-1): KAGVTQTPRYLIKTRGQQVTLSCSPISGHRSVSWYQQTPGQGLQFLFEYFSETQRNKGNFPGRFSGRQFSNSRSEMNVSTLELGDSALYLCASSRGLAGAEQFFGPGTRLTVL.

This clone has just a few counts. The CDR3 region is CASSLYTEAFF. The CDR3 DNA follows: TGTGCCAGCAGCCTATACACTGAAGCTTTCTTT. The V gene is TRBV7-8, the J gene TRBJ1-1; the D is unclear. Trimming took 5 bases from V and 3 from J, leaving 4 bases between them. This CDR3 is built from 11 residues. Per the germline V gene, CDR1 is SGHVS and CDR2 is FQNEAQ.

CDR3 DNA sequence: TGTGCTAGTGGCTCAACTAGCGGCCCACAAGAGACCCAGTACTTC. This gives the protein CASGSTSGPQETQYF. V is TRBV12-5 and J is TRBJ2-5; 8 bases are shared with TRBD2. Germline V lookup: CDR1 LGHNT, CDR2 FRNRAP. J was trimmed by 2 bases and V by 6 bases; bases with no gene match: 8. There are 15 residues in the CDR3.

The chain carries TRBV7-3 and TRBJ1-1; 11 bases match TRBD1. Germline lookup yields CDR1 SGHTA and CDR2 FQGTGA. V gave up 2 bases and J gave up 6 bases; unmatched junction bases: 5. The CDR3 loop spans 15 amino acids. CDR3 protein: CASSLLGQGASEAFF. The CDR3 nucleotides are TGTGCCAGCAGCTTATTAGGACAGGGGGCATCTGAAGCTTTCTTT.

This rearrangement joins TRBV5-1 to TRBJ2-3, with D hard to call. With 4 bases removed from V and 6 bases from J, the gap between germline ends came to 12 bases. In germline, CDR1 is SGHRS, CDR2 YFSETQ. The CDR3 is made up of 13 amino acids. The chain's CDR3 is CASSTPPSDTQYF. CDR3 bases: TGCGCCAGCAGCACCCCCCCCTCGGATACGCAGTATTTT.